This T cell receptor beta chain was identified in a study of T-cell memory formation after mild COVID-19 listed by TCRdb under 2021. About the investigation overall: Most TCR sequence clusters were specific to one of the two donors. The cohort comprised two young, previously healthy adult volunteers, one female and one male. Longitudinal TCRalpha and TCRbeta repertoire sequencing tracked T-cell clones expanding and contracting after mild COVID-19 in two donors.

PBMCs were isolated by Ficoll-Paque density gradient centrifugation. Results the study describes overall, beyond this receptor: Balanced CD4/CD8 phenotypes were observed for clones contracting from day 15 to 85, whereas a bias towards CD4+ was observed for a second wave of clones expanding from day 15 to 37. The study covered only two mild cases, and larger cohorts including severe cases with pre-infection samples were considered necessary. SARS-CoV-2 specificity was not confirmed for the second-wave clones peaking on day 37. Some responding clones were detected in pre-infection memory, which suggested that pre-existing cross-reactive memory T cells had joined the SARS-CoV-2 response. Contracting CD4+ clones appeared mostly in the CM and EM memory subsets, whereas CD8+ clones were enriched in EMRA.

From V the trimming removes 6 bases and from J it removes 2 bases, while the gene matches leave 7 bases of the junction unaccounted for. The cysteine opens and the phenylalanine closes a CDR3 of 15 amino acids. Just CDR3 DNA is preserved here, 45 bases in frame from base 1. The germline V gene sets CDR1 to SNHLY and CDR2 to FYNNEI. The sample was run on an Illumina NovaSeq 6000. Using 5'RACE with constant-segment primers, TCRalpha and TCRbeta cDNA libraries were constructed, with sample barcodes and unique molecular identifiers added in the process. RNA was extracted from every sample with Trizol reagent. The libraries were amplified in two PCR steps, and the second step added a second sample barcode and Illumina TruSeq adapters. Sequencing of libraries was performed on an Illumina NovaSeq with 2 x 150 bp paired-end reads. In the authors' own workflow: Demultiplexing of reads and collapsing into UMI-guided consensus sequences were performed with migec v1.2.7. With mixcr v2.1.11, UMI consensuses were aligned to TRA and TRB V and J templates and assembled into clonotypes. A clonotype was counted as expanded or contracted only when both edgeR and NoisET called the clonotype significant, with the noise models trained on biological replicates. edgeR calls used a false discovery rate-adjusted p below 0.01 and a log2 fold-change threshold of 1. As an exploratory analysis of dynamics, PCA with hierarchical clustering was applied to max-normalized trajectories of the 1000 most abundant clonotypes. The CD4 or CD8 phenotype of responding clones was assigned using the separately sequenced CD4+ and CD8+ repertoires. TCRdb reprocessing: public reads trimmed at Q25 with fastp, clones called with MiXCR, in-frame beta chains kept. Each CDR3 protein appears once, grouped with its most common genes and DNA. The V and J calls were not made by the authors but by TCRdb's processing. Within this sample are some 97,000 distinct CDR3 sequences, with 11% of them counted one time only. Roughly 40% of the sample comes from the top ten.

This clonotype appeared a few times. No cognate antigen has been identified for it. Per-base quality was not reported, and no clone a single base away is much larger than it. The TCR was taken from a man in his late teens or twenties who had mild COVID-19 (a few samples of this study predate the infection). The sample titles of this study are shuffled in the database, so cell type and time point are left out; the donor was told from shared clones. The sequence links TRBV2 to TRBJ2-7, with 10 bases in between that match TRBD1. Material for sequencing was PBMCs or a T cell subset sorted from them (not recorded which). The sequence in DNA is TGTGCCAGCAGCCCTACCGGGACAGGGGCCTACGAGCAGTACTTC. It codes for CASSPTGTGAYEQYF.